Listed below are T cell receptor beta chains from one sample, sequenced in a study of beta chain features in type 1 diabetes. Repertoires were generated with immunoSEQ multiplex PCR, while TCRdb's copy carries only in-frame clones and drops some. The table lists roughly 370,000 clones, approximately 13% of them singletons. The sequencing sample was made of naive CD4+ T cells from blood. These receptors came from a man aged 25-45 years in good health. Each CDR3 is given with its conserved first and last residue. Fields, in order: J gene, D gene, clone size, V gene, CDR3 DNA, CDR3 protein. A D gene is named only where the DNA matches it firmly. Some rows mark clone size as missing; the rest say once, few, many or name a class of expanded clone.

TRBJ1-2	TRBD1	NA	TRBV14	TGTGCCAGCAGCCCTAACCGGGACAGAACCCTCTATGGCTACACCTTC	CASSPNRDRTLYGYTF
TRBJ2-1	NA	NA	TRBV5-1	TGCGCCAGCAGCTTTAGGGCCGATGGTGAGCAGTTCTTC	CASSFRADGEQFF
TRBJ1-3	NA	NA	TRBV30	TGTGCCTGGGGGGGGCAGGCAACCGTCTCTGGAAACACCATATATTTT	CAWGGQATVSGNTIYF
TRBJ2-3	TRBD2	NA	TRBV11-1	TGTGCCAGCAGCCCCGGACTAGCGGGACGCACAGATACGCAGTATTTT	CASSPGLAGRTDTQYF
TRBJ2-2	NA	few	TRBV4-3	TGCGCCAGCAGCCAAGATCGGACCTATGCCGGGGAGCTGTTTTTT	CASSQDRTYAGELFF
TRBJ2-3	TRBD2	NA	TRBV2	TGTGCCAGCAGTGAACTTGTAGCGGGAGTGGCGACAGATACGCAGTATTTT	CASSELVAGVATDTQYF
TRBJ2-2	TRBD1	NA	TRBV29-1	TGCAGCGCCTACCTTAACCCCGGGACAGGCAACACCGGGGAGCTGTTTTTT	CSAYLNPGTGNTGELFF
TRBJ1-2	NA	few	TRBV10-3	TGTGCCATCAGTGGTGCTAATGGCTACACCTTC	CAISGANGYTF
TRBJ2-1	NA	few	TRBV12-5	TGTGCTAGTGGTTTGGTTTTGGCAGGGAACAATGAGCAGTTCTTC	CASGLVLAGNNEQFF
TRBJ2-5	NA	few	TRBV9	TGTGCCAGCAGCGTACAAGGGACGCCGAAAGAGACCCAGTACTTC	CASSVQGTPKETQYF
TRBJ2-7	TRBD1	few	TRBV14	TGTGCCAGCAGCCAACGGAGACAGGGGAGGTTCGACGAGCAGTACTTC	CASSQRRQGRFDEQYF
TRBJ2-5	TRBD2	NA	TRBV13	TGTGCCAGCAGCTTATTAGCGGGGGTGGAGACCCAGTACTTC	CASSLLAGVETQYF
TRBJ2-5	NA	few	TRBV7-9	TGTGCCAGCAGCTTGCGGCCGTGGGAGACCCAGTACTTC	CASSLRPWETQYF
TRBJ2-6	NA	few	TRBV7-2	TGTGCCAGCAGCTTAGACCTAAGGGGTGGGGCCAACGTCCTGACTTTC	CASSLDLRGGANVLTF
TRBJ1-2	TRBD1	few	TRBV7-9	TGTGCCAGCAGCTCTACTGGACAGGGGGCGACTGGCTACACCTTC	CASSSTGQGATGYTF
TRBJ2-4	TRBD2	NA	TRBV23-1	TGCGCCAGCAGTCAATTGTGGACTAGCGGGAATTACAAAAACATTCAGTACTTC	CASSQLWTSGNYKNIQYF
TRBJ2-1	NA	few	TRBV7-9	TGTGCCAGCAGGGCGACTAGGATGGGCGAGGACAATGAGCAGTTCTTC	CASRATRMGEDNEQFF
TRBJ1-1	NA	NA	TRBV30	TGTGCCTGGGGGTCCGGGGCAAACACTGAAGCTTTCTTT	CAWGSGANTEAFF
TRBJ1-4	NA	NA	TRBV5-6	TGTGCCAGCAGCTTAGAACAGGGTACCGAAAAACTGTTTTTT	CASSLEQGTEKLFF
TRBJ1-1	TRBD1	few	TRBV29-1	TGCAGCGTTGAAAAGGGGGCGAACACTGAAGCTTTCTTT	CSVEKGANTEAFF
TRBJ1-2	TRBD1	few	TRBV7-2	TGTGCCAGCAGCCTATGGACAGGGGATGGCTACACCTTC	CASSLWTGDGYTF
TRBJ2-7	TRBD1	NA	TRBV7-2	TGTGCCAGCAGCCGGGACAGCTCCTACGAGCAGTACTTC	CASSRDSSYEQYF
TRBJ2-1	TRBD2	few	TRBV14	TGTGCCAGCAGCCCCGGACTAGCGGGACCCTACAATGAGCAGTTCTTC	CASSPGLAGPYNEQFF
TRBJ2-3	TRBD2	NA	TRBV19	TGTGCCAGTAGTATCCTCCTAGCGGGGGGGACAGATACGCAGTATTTT	CASSILLAGGTDTQYF
TRBJ1-1	NA	NA	TRBV14	TGTGCCAGCAGCCAATACCCCGAGGCTGAAGCTTTCTTT	CASSQYPEAEAFF
TRBJ2-1	TRBD1	few	TRBV7-3	TGTGCCACCTCCCGGACAGGGGGCGGGGGTGAGCAGTTCTTC	CATSRTGGGGEQFF
TRBJ2-5	NA	few	TRBV28	TGTGCCAGCAGTTTAGGAGGGGTAAGGGAGACCCAGTACTTC	CASSLGGVRETQYF
TRBJ2-3	TRBD2	few	TRBV4-1	TGCGCCAGCAGCCAAGATCTTGGGGACTACACAGATACGCAGTATTTT	CASSQDLGDYTDTQYF
TRBJ2-5	NA	few	TRBV5-4	TGTGCCGCGAGAAGTCGGGGCGGAGAGACCCAGTACTTC	CAARSRGGETQYF